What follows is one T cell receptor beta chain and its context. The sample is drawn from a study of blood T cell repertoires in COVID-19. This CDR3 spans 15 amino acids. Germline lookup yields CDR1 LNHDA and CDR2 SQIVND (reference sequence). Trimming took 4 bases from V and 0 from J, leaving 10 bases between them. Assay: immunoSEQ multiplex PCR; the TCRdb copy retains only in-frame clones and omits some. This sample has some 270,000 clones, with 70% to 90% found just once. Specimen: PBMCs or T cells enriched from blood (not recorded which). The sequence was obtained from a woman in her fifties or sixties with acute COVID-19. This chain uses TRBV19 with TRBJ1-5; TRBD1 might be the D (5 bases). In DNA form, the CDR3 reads TGTGCCAGTAGTAAAGACAGTTTTAGCAATCAGCCCCAGCATTTT. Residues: CASSKDSFSNQPQHF.